This entry lists 13 T cell receptor beta chains sequenced from one sample in a study of human T cells and chemical hapten exposure. One entry per CDR3 protein, called by TCRdb with MiXCR from the RACE reads. The table has some 200,000 distinct CDR3 sequences, under 35% seen once. Stated time point: pre-sensitization, week 0. The treatment: therapeutic diphenylcyclopropenone sensitization with weekly scalp DPC. The sample consisted of whole blood, taken in connection with sensitization to the hapten diphenylcyclopropenone (DPC). The receptors stem from a woman in her twenties or thirties with alopecia areata. Some clones in this sample may be carry-over from other donors' samples.

V is TRBV20-1 and J is TRBJ2-7, with TRBD1 matching over 8 bases. From germline, CDR1 is DFQATT and CDR2 SNEGSKA (reference sequence). The trim removed 3 bases at V and 2 bases at J, leaving 6 bases unmatched. This CDR3 has 14 amino acids. The CDR3 region is CSARVQGAPYEQYF. The DNA of the CDR3 is TGCAGTGCTAGGGTTCAGGGGGCACCCTACGAGCAGTACTTC.

V is TRBV7-2 and J is TRBJ1-5; D may be TRBD1 (5 bases). The V end was cut by 7 bases, the J end by 6 bases, with 13 bases between. The CDR3 spans 13 residues. Germline V gives CDR1 SGHTA, CDR2 FQGNSA. The CDR3, as DNA: TGTGCCAGCACCACGGGGCCGAGTCAGCCCCAGCATTTT. It specifies CASTTGPSQPQHF.

This clonotype has a single count. The J gene is TRBJ2-7, the V gene TRBV5-6; D might be TRBD1 or TRBD2, each matching 5 bases. The CDR3 runs 14 residues. Trimming took 4 bases from V and 6 from J, leaving 17 bases between them. Germline CDR1 SGHDT, CDR2 YYEEEE. CDR3 in amino acids: CASSKSSGTIEQYF. The DNA for the CDR3 is TGTGCCAGCAGCAAATCATCCGGGACCATCGAGCAGTACTTC.

The chain has TRBV6-5 and TRBJ1-2, with no clear D. Germline CDR1 MNHEY, CDR2 SVGAGI. Trimming shortened V by 5 bases and J by 4 bases, and 11 bases separated the two germline ends. The CDR3 loop spans 13 amino acids. The CDR3 DNA is TGTGCCAGCAGTCCCGACAAGCTCTATGGCTACACCTTC. It encodes CASSPDKLYGYTF.

This chain uses TRBV3-1 with TRBJ2-7; perhaps TRBD1 as D (5 bases). The CDR3 is made up of 14 amino acids. Germline CDR1 reads LGHDT; CDR2 reads YNNKEL (reference sequence). Between the trimmed V and J ends, which lost 2 bases and 1 base, there was a span of 9 bases. CDR3 sequence (DNA): TGTGCCAGCAGCCAATCCCCAGGGTCCTACGAGCAGTACTTC. It specifies CASSQSPGSYEQYF.

This clonotype was found a few times. The chain combines TRBV29-1 with TRBJ2-1, with TRBD2 identical over 9 bases. The V gene end was trimmed by 3 bases and the J gene end by 7 bases; junction bases not matched to a gene: 7. CDR3 length: 14 residues. Germline loops: CDR1 SQVTM, CDR2 ANQGSEA. The CDR3 sequence: CSVEGIAGVNEQFF. CDR3 bases: TGCAGCGTTGAGGGTATAGCGGGGGTTAATGAGCAGTTCTTC.

The chain links TRBV28 to TRBJ1-1; 11 positions match TRBD1. Losses at the gene ends were 6 bases for V and 4 bases for J; bases not matched to a gene: 7. The CDR3 covers 15 residues. Germline values: CDR1 MDHEN, CDR2 SYDVKM. The CDR3 here is CASSIIGTGGTEAFF. CDR3 in DNA: TGTGCCAGCAGCATAATAGGGACAGGGGGCACTGAAGCTTTCTTT.

The V call is TRBV28, the J call TRBJ1-1; possibly TRBD1 for D (5 bases). Trimming pared 5 bases from V and 2 bases from J, leaving 12 bases between. This CDR3 has 14 residues. CDR1 and CDR2 from the germline V gene are MDHEN and SYDVKM. The CDR3 DNA reads as TGTGCCAGCAGTCGTGGGGGTCCAAACACTGAAGCTTTCTTT. Amino acid sequence: CASSRGGPNTEAFF.

This clonotype occurred a few times. The V gene is TRBV18, the J gene TRBJ2-7; no definite D call. This CDR3 has 15 amino acids. V shed 3 bases and J shed 6 bases, with 18 bases lying between them. CDR1 is KGHSH, CDR2 LQKENI, per germline. The CDR3 reads CASSPSGSPLGEQYF. CDR3 DNA sequence: TGTGCCAGCTCACCTTCCGGATCCCCGCTGGGCGAGCAGTACTTC.

This clonotype showed up just a few times. The chain employs TRBV7-2 and TRBJ2-7; 7 positions match TRBD2. J lost 4 bases, V lost 0 bases, and 6 bases had no gene match. The CDR3 consists of 15 residues. CDR1 and CDR2 (germline): SGHTA, FQGNSA. The CDR3 here is CASSLALAALYEQYF. The CDR3 nucleotides read TGTGCCAGCAGCTTAGCTCTAGCGGCACTTTACGAGCAGTACTTC.

The chain is built from TRBV28 and TRBJ1-4; D uncertain. Germline lookup yields CDR1 MDHEN and CDR2 SYDVKM. V dropped 8 bases and J dropped 4 bases, with 2 bases sitting between them. The CDR3 runs to 10 residues. The CDR3: CASGNEKLFF. DNA of the CDR3: TGTGCCAGCGGTAATGAAAAACTGTTTTTT.

This clonotype was picked up a small number of times. The chain combines TRBV29-1 with TRBJ2-7, with 9 bases lining up with TRBD1. This CDR3 contains 11 residues. Germline lookup yields CDR1 SQVTM and CDR2 ANQGSEA. J was trimmed by 5 bases and V by 6 bases; bases with no gene match: 2. CDR3 region: CSVGDRDEQYF. The CDR3 region has the DNA TGCAGCGTCGGGGACAGGGACGAGCAGTACTTC.

The V gene is TRBV10-2, the J gene TRBJ1-5; a possible D gene is TRBD1 (6 bases). Trimming took 3 bases from V and 6 from J, leaving 15 bases between them. The germline gives CDR1 WSHSY, CDR2 SAAADI. The CDR3 length is 15 residues. CDR3 protein: CASSEGVGAGQPQHF. DNA for the CDR3: TGCGCCAGCAGTGAAGGTGTGGGGGCTGGTCAGCCCCAGCATTTT.